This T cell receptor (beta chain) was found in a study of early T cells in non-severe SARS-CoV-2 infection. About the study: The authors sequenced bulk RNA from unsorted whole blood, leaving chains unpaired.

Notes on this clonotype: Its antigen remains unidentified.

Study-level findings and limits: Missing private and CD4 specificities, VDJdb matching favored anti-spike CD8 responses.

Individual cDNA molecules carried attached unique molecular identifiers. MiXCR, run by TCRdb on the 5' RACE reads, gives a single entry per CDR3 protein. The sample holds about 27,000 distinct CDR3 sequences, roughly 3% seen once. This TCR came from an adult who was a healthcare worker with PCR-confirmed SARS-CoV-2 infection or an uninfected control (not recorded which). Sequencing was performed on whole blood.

CDR3 nucleotide sequence: TGCGCCAGCAGCCAAGATAGTGGGGGTTTTTACGAGCAGTACGTC. Encoded protein: CASSQDSGGFYEQYV. The V and J genes are TRBV4-1 and TRBJ2-7; the D gene could be TRBD1 or TRBD2 (5 bases each). The germline V gene encodes CDR1 MGHRA and CDR2 YSYEKL. V shed 0 bases and J shed 4 bases, with 13 bases lying between them. The CDR3 runs to 15 residues.